These T cell receptor beta chains were read from a single sample in a study of T cells in Graves' hyperthyroidism and ophthalmopathy. TCRdb re-called the multiplex PCR reads with MiXCR, one entry per CDR3 protein. The sample has some 420,000 distinct CDR3 sequences, roughly 13% seen once. The sample comprised blood. These receptors were taken from a woman between 18 and 29 years old with Graves' hyperthyroidism. Each CDR3 is given with its conserved first and last residue. D genes are given only for firm matches. Some rows mark clone size as missing; the rest say once, few, many or name a class of expanded clone.

clone size | D gene | J gene | V gene | CDR3 DNA | CDR3 protein
many | NA | TRBJ2-3 | TRBV11-2 | TGTGCCAGCAGTCGAGAGGGGTTAGTAGATACGCAGTATTTT | CASSREGLVDTQYF
NA | TRBD1 | TRBJ2-7 | TRBV6-5 | TGTGCCAGCAGTTACACAGGGGGCGAGCAGTACTTC | CASSYTGGEQYF
NA | TRBD1 | TRBJ1-3 | TRBV7-9 | TGTGCCAGCAGCAGGACAGGGAAAGCTGGAAACACCATATATTTT | CASSRTGKAGNTIYF
many | NA | TRBJ2-5 | TRBV15 | TGTGCCACCAGCAGAGGACAGGCCCAGTACCAAGAGACCCAGTACTTC | CATSRGQAQYQETQYF
NA | NA | TRBJ1-2 | TRBV2 | TGTGCCAGCAGACCGCCTTACGTGGGTGGCTACACCTTC | CASRPPYVGGYTF
few | TRBD2 | TRBJ2-1 | TRBV4-1 | TGCGCCAGCCGAAACCCGGCGGGAGGTTCCTACAATGAGCAGTTCTTC | CASRNPAGGSYNEQFF
NA | TRBD2 | TRBJ2-1 | TRBV2 | TGTGCCAGTCTAGCGGGATCGAATGAGCAGTTCTTC | CASLAGSNEQFF
NA | NA | TRBJ1-1 | TRBV12-3/TRBV12-4 | TGTGCCAGCAGTTTGGGAATCACTGAAGCTTTCTTT | CASSLGITEAFF
many | NA | TRBJ1-5 | TRBV28 | TGTGCCAGCAGACCCAACCGTAGGCCGCGGTTTCTCCCCCCAAACAATCAGCCCCAGCATTTT | CASRPNRRPRFLPPNNQPQHF
many | TRBD2 | TRBJ2-5 | TRBV18 | TGTGCCAGCTCCAGTAGCGGGAGGTGGGAGACCCAGTACTTC | CASSSSGRWETQYF
many | NA | TRBJ2-7 | TRBV11-2 | TGTGCCAGCAGCTTAACGTACAACTACGAGCAGTACTTC | CASSLTYNYEQYF
many | NA | TRBJ2-1 | TRBV13 | TGTGCCAGCAGCTTACTGGGGGAGAGCTCCTACAATGAGCAGTTCTTC | CASSLLGESSYNEQFF
many | NA | TRBJ1-1 | TRBV7-3 | TGTGCCAGCAGCTTAATGACAGGCAGCACTGAAGCTTTCTTT | CASSLMTGSTEAFF
many | TRBD2 | TRBJ2-2 | TRBV30 | TGTGCCTGGAGTGGCGGGAGGGCCGGGGAGCTGTTTTTT | CAWSGGRAGELFF
few | NA | TRBJ2-5 | TRBV6-1 | TGTGCCAGCAGGGAAGTGGCGGAGACCCAGTACTTC | CASREVAETQYF
many | NA | TRBJ2-7 | TRBV20-1 | TGCAGTGCTAGAGGACAGGTCCACTACGAGCAGTACTTC | CSARGQVHYEQYF
many | NA | TRBJ2-3 | TRBV5-1 | TGCGCCAGCAGCAGGACTAACCCCTGGTTGGATACGCAGTATTTT | CASSRTNPWLDTQYF
few | TRBD1 | TRBJ2-5 | TRBV28 | TGTGCCAGCAGTTCCGGGACAGAGTACCAAGAGACCCAGTACTTC | CASSSGTEYQETQYF
many | TRBD2 | TRBJ2-2 | TRBV6-1 | TGTGCCAGCAGTCGCCTCGCGGGAGAGGGTACCGGGGAGCTGTTTTTT | CASSRLAGEGTGELFF
many | NA | TRBJ2-3 | TRBV6-1 | TGTGCCAGCACCGACGGGGGTCACACAGATACGCAGTATTTT | CASTDGGHTDTQYF
once | TRBD1 | TRBJ2-6 | TRBV5-6 | TGTGCCAGCAGCGCTCGGGACAGGGCTGGGGCCAACGTCCTGACTTTC | CASSARDRAGANVLTF
many | TRBD2 | TRBJ2-2 | TRBV7-8 | TGTGCCAGCAGCTCGACTAGCAGGAACACCGGGGAGCTGTTTTTT | CASSSTSRNTGELFF
few | NA | TRBJ1-6 | TRBV7-9 | TGTGCCAGCAGCTTAGCCCCAGGGAATAATTCACCCCTCCACTTT | CASSLAPGNNSPLHF
many | NA | TRBJ2-1 | TRBV11-1 | TGTGCCAGCAGCTTAGGCAGCAACAATGAGCAGTTCTTC | CASSLGSNNEQFF
many | NA | TRBJ2-5 | TRBV9 | TGTGCCAGCAGCAGAAGCGGCCTCCAAGAGACCCAGTACTTC | CASSRSGLQETQYF
NA | TRBD1 | TRBJ2-1 | TRBV28 | TGTGCCAGCAGTTCGCCGGGTGGGACAGTAGAGTACAATGAGCAGTTCTTC | CASSSPGGTVEYNEQFF
many | NA | TRBJ2-7 | TRBV6-6 | TGTGCCAGCAGTTACTCGAACGGAATCTCCTACGAGCAGTACTTC | CASSYSNGISYEQYF
few | TRBD1 | TRBJ2-1 | TRBV14 | TGTGCCAGTCGGGACAGGGGGCTTTACAATGAGCAGTTCTTC | CASRDRGLYNEQFF
many | NA | TRBJ2-5 | TRBV6-2/TRBV6-3 | TGTGCCAGCAGTTATTATCGTCTACAAGAGACCCAGTACTTC | CASSYYRLQETQYF
NA | TRBD1 | TRBJ1-2 | TRBV7-2 | TGTGCCAGCAGCCGAGGGGACAGGGGTGGAGATGGCTACACCTTC | CASSRGDRGGDGYTF
once | TRBD2 | TRBJ2-7 | TRBV5-4 | TGTGCCAGCACCATAGCGGGAGCGAGCTCCTACGAGCAGTACTTC | CASTIAGASSYEQYF
NA | TRBD1 | TRBJ2-7 | TRBV28 | TGTGCCAGTAGTCTAGGACAGGGGCCCCCCTACGAGCAGTACTTC | CASSLGQGPPYEQYF
many | TRBD2 | TRBJ2-3 | TRBV6-2/TRBV6-3 | TGTGCCAGCAGGGCGGGAGCCACAGATACGCAGTATTTT | CASRAGATDTQYF
NA | NA | TRBJ1-6 | TRBV7-9 | TGTGCCAGCAGCTTAGCGGCCGGCATCTCCTATAATTCACCCCTCCACTTT | CASSLAAGISYNSPLHF
NA | NA | TRBJ2-2 | TRBV19 | TGTGCCAGTAGTATTTCCCTAGGGCGGGCGAACACCGGGGAGCTGTTTTTT | CASSISLGRANTGELFF
many | TRBD1 | TRBJ1-2 | TRBV3-1 | TGTGCCAGCAGCCAAGATGGGGGACAGTTATATGGCTACACCTTC | CASSQDGGQLYGYTF
NA | NA | TRBJ2-3 | TRBV4-1 | TGCGCCAGCAGCCCACAAACAGATACGCAGTATTTT | CASSPQTDTQYF
few | NA | TRBJ2-7 | TRBV7-9 | TGTGCCAGCAGCCCGACACAGGGTCAAAGCTCCTACGAGCAGTACTTC | CASSPTQGQSSYEQYF
NA | NA | TRBJ2-7 | TRBV14 | TGTGCCAGCAGCCTGCAAGGGGGGCTTTCCTCCTACGAGCAGTACTTC | CASSLQGGLSSYEQYF
many | NA | TRBJ1-6 | TRBV2 | TGTGCCAGCAGTGAAGAAGGCCCCTTCCACTTT | CASSEEGPFHF
NA | NA | TRBJ2-3 | TRBV6-1 | TGTGCCAGCAGTGAAGGTGGTTGGGGGCTGGATACGCAGTATTTT | CASSEGGWGLDTQYF
many | TRBD2 | TRBJ2-1 | TRBV11-2 | TGTGCCAGCAGCTTATCGGGCGGGCTAGCGGGAGCTTTATACAATGAGCAGTTCTTC | CASSLSGGLAGALYNEQFF
NA | NA | TRBJ2-3 | TRBV7-2 | TGTGCCAGCAGCTTATCATTTCAGGGGACAGATACGCAGTATTTT | CASSLSFQGTDTQYF
many | NA | TRBJ2-5 | TRBV7-2 | TGTGCCAGCAGCTTAGCGACAGGGAGGGAGACCCAGTACTTC | CASSLATGRETQYF
many | NA | TRBJ2-7 | TRBV20-1 | TGCAGTGCTTCCATCCCCAGAGATTCCTACGAGCAGTACTTC | CSASIPRDSYEQYF
many | NA | TRBJ2-2 | TRBV11-2 | TGTGCCAGCACAATAGACCTGAACACCGGGGAGCTGTTTTTT | CASTIDLNTGELFF
many | NA | TRBJ1-1 | TRBV28 | TGTGCCAGCACTCCGGGTTCAATCCTCAGTGAAGCTTTCTTT | CASTPGSILSEAFF
few | NA | TRBJ1-2 | TRBV29-1 | TGCAGCGTTGAAGATCGCGGAGGACACTATGGCTACACCTTC | CSVEDRGGHYGYTF
few | NA | TRBJ2-7 | TRBV9 | TGTGCCAGCAGCGGAGGGGACCAACAATACGAGCAGTACTTC | CASSGGDQQYEQYF
many | TRBD1 | TRBJ1-5 | TRBV6-1 | TGTGCCAGCAGGGGGACAGCTGATAGCAATCAGCCCCAGCATTTT | CASRGTADSNQPQHF
many | TRBD2 | TRBJ2-1 | TRBV30 | TGTGCCTGGACCTTTACGGGAGGGCCCAATGAGCAGTTCTTC | CAWTFTGGPNEQFF
NA | TRBD1 | TRBJ2-1 | TRBV19 | TGTGCCAGTACCACGGACAGGGAGAACAATGAGCAGTTCTTC | CASTTDRENNEQFF